The next 2 T cell receptor beta chains were all read from a single sample in a study of cytomegalovirus exposure and HLA in healthy donors. The PCR made use of 60 Vbeta and 13 Jbeta primers. Sequencing used immunoSEQ multiplex PCR; TCRdb keeps in-frame clones, though not all of them. Here the sample spans 150,000 to 200,000 clones, around 83% being singletons. Sample: PBMCs. The receptor set was obtained from a man over 45 in good health and CMV-seropositive.

The V and J genes are TRBV6-5 and TRBJ2-1; 8 bases fit TRBD2. Germline lookup yields CDR1 MNHEY and CDR2 SVGAGI. The CDR3 runs to 15 residues. Trimming at V came to 1 base and at J to 6 bases, leaving 5 bases not matched to a gene. The CDR3 is CASSYFSGGSNEQFF. Written as DNA, the CDR3 is TGTGCCAGCAGTTACTTTTCGGGAGGGAGCAATGAGCAGTTCTTC.

This clone turned up a few times. The chain is built from TRBV21-1 and TRBJ1-1. TRBV21-1 is shown as a pseudogene. The length of the CDR3 is 16 residues. CDR3 in amino acids: CASSKVESPMNTEAFF. The CDR3 DNA follows: TGTGCCAGCAGCAAAGTGGAGTCTCCTATGAACACTGAAGCTTTCTTT.